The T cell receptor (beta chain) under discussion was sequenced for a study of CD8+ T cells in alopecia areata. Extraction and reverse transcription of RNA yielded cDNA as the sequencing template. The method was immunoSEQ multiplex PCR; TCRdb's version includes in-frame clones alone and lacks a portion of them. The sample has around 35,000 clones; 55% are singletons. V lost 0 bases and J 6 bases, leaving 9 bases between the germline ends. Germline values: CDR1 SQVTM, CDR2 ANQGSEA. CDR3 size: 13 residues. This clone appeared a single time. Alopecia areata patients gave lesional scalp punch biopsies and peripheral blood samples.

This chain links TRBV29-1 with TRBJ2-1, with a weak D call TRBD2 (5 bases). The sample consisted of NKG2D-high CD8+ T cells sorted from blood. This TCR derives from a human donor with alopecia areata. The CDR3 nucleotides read TGCAGCGTTGAAGATCTGAGGGTCAATGAGCAGTTCTTC. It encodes CSVEDLRVNEQFF.